This TCR beta chain came from a study of CD8+ T cells in alopecia areata. The CDR3 consists of 12 residues. The germline CDR1 and CDR2 sequences are MGHRA and YSYEKL. Findings and limits, study-wide: Between patients, shared TCR sequences were less clear than in mice. This was possibly due in part to HLA diversity in the patient population. Lesional scalp exceeded normal scalp in clonality, especially in alopecia totalis/universalis.

About this clone itself: Antigen: not known. The junction shows a germline mismatch at one end, possibly a read error.

Extracted RNA was reverse transcribed, and the resulting cDNA served as sequencing template. The assay was immunoSEQ multiplex PCR, and TCRdb's table has in-frame clones only and misses some. The table has under 70,000 clones, about 96% seen once. The TCR was taken from a human donor with alopecia areata. The chain joins TRBV4-1 to TRBJ1-1; D unresolved. Source: CD8+ T cells sorted from blood, taken at week 0. The CDR3 reads CASSQVSGGINF. The CDR3 region has the DNA TGCGCCAGCAGCCAAGTTTCGGGCGGGATTAACTTT.